These T cell receptor beta chains were read from a single sample in a study of blood T cell repertoires in COVID-19. The method was immunoSEQ multiplex PCR; TCRdb's version includes in-frame clones alone and lacks a portion of them. This sample has 150,000 or so clones; around 87% occur once, and the top ten carry over 4%. Sequencing used PBMCs or T cells enriched from blood (not recorded which). The receptors were sampled from a middle-aged woman who had been exposed to COVID-19. Each CDR3 is given with its conserved first and last residue. The D gene is left open where the match is weak. Size values are once, few and many counts, or a class for expanded clones, and some rows have none.

J: TRBJ2-3
size: few
D: TRBD2
V: TRBV18
CDR3: CASSPWTSGGPTDTQYF
DNA: TGTGCCAGCTCACCCTGGACTAGCGGGGGGCCTACAGATACGCAGTATTTT

J: TRBJ2-5
size: once
D: TRBD1
V: TRBV7-2
CDR3: CASSSDLQGAGETQYF
DNA: TGTGCCAGCAGCTCCGACTTACAGGGGGCAGGGGAGACCCAGTACTTC

J: TRBJ1-1
size: NA
D: TRBD1
V: TRBV19
CDR3: CASKDRGAAEAFF
DNA: TGTGCCAGTAAGGACAGGGGGGCGGCTGAAGCTTTCTTT

J: TRBJ1-1
size: NA
D: TRBD1
V: TRBV6-5
CDR3: CASSYSRQGNTEAFF
DNA: TGTGCCAGCAGTTACTCGAGACAGGGCAACACTGAAGCTTTCTTT

J: TRBJ1-1
size: NA
D: TRBD1
V: TRBV7-9
CDR3: CASSLAGQGLNTEAFF
DNA: TGTGCCAGCAGCTTAGCGGGACAGGGGTTGAACACTGAAGCTTTCTTT

J: TRBJ2-2
size: NA
D: TRBD1
V: TRBV2
CDR3: CASSRGPTGELFF
DNA: TGTGCCAGCAGCAGGGGGCCTACCGGGGAGCTGTTTTTT

J: TRBJ1-2
size: NA
D: NA
V: TRBV9
CDR3: CASSVDGQPLLVGGYTF
DNA: TGTGCCAGCAGCGTAGACGGACAGCCACTACTTGTAGGGGGCTACACCTTC

J: TRBJ1-5
size: NA
D: NA
V: TRBV28
CDR3: CASSVNQPQHF
DNA: TGTGCCAGCAGTGTAAATCAGCCCCAGCATTTT

J: TRBJ2-7
size: NA
D: TRBD2
V: TRBV9
CDR3: CASSEAPRAGGVDEQYF
DNA: TGTGCCAGCAGCGAGGCCCCTCGGGCGGGAGGGGTGGATGAGCAGTACTTC

J: TRBJ1-6
size: NA
D: TRBD1
V: TRBV18
CDR3: CASSPSRQGANSPLHF
DNA: TGTGCCAGCTCACCAAGCCGACAGGGGGCAAATTCACCCCTCCACTTT

J: TRBJ2-2
size: once
D: TRBD2
V: TRBV4-3
CDR3: CASSPSGTIGSGELFF
DNA: TGCGCCAGCAGCCCTTCCGGGACTATAGGCTCCGGGGAGCTGTTTTTT

J: TRBJ2-3
size: NA
D: TRBD1
V: TRBV7-3
CDR3: CASSPPLGQGAGTDTQYF
DNA: TGTGCCAGCAGCCCACCTCTTGGACAGGGGGCTGGGACAGATACGCAGTATTTT

J: TRBJ2-5
size: NA
D: NA
V: TRBV12-3/TRBV12-4
CDR3: CASNGEEAETQYF
DNA: TGTGCCAGCAACGGAGAAGAAGCAGAGACCCAGTACTTC

J: TRBJ1-6
size: NA
D: TRBD1
V: TRBV6-2/TRBV6-3
CDR3: CASSPGQGRNSPLHF
DNA: TGTGCCAGCAGCCCAGGACAGGGGCGGAATTCACCCCTCCACTTT